Following are 10 T cell receptor beta chains from one sample sequenced in a study of blood T cells in healthy people across ages (dated by TCRdb to 2014 to 2015). Library preparation was by 5' RACE. The reads were generated on an Illumina HiSeq 2500. A second PCR of about 6 to 11 cycles was run with a J-beta primer mix and a sample-barcoded 5' primer. TCRdb applied fastp at Q25 and MiXCR to the public reads, then kept only in-frame beta chains. CDR3 protein sequences are deduplicated, and each keeps its most common genes and DNA. Counted in this sample were about 1,800,000 distinct CDR3 sequences; roughly 28% of them appeared once. 7.7% of the sample comes from the top ten. Sequences were obtained from blood. The receptors here all came from a woman in her 30s in good health.

Of note for this clonotype: Compared with germline, one end of the junction differs, possibly owing to a read error. The chain links TRBV5-1 to TRBJ2-7; 8 nucleotides line up with TRBD2. This CDR3 spans 14 amino acids. Per the germline V gene, CDR1 is SGHRS and CDR2 is YFSETQ. The CDR3 region is CPSSPSGRLYERYF. In DNA form, the CDR3 reads TGCCCCAGCAGCCCCAGCGGGAGACTTTACGAGCGGTACTTC. The whole variable domain, remainder taken from reference TRBV5-1 and TRBJ2-7, is KAGVTQTPRYLIKTRGQQVTLSCSPISGHRSVSWYQQTPGQGLQFLFEYFSETQRNKGNFPGRFSGRQFSNSRSEMNVSTLELGDSALYLCPSSPSGRLYERYFGPGTRLTVT.

This clonotype has only a few counts. A single base separates this from a much larger clone, so it may be a read error. The chain has TRBV7-3 and TRBJ2-1; TRBD1 aligns across 8 bases. TRBJ2-7 explains the end of the DNA better; the J call may be wrong. Per the germline V gene, CDR1 is SGHTA and CDR2 is FQGTGA. This CDR3 is built from 15 residues. The CDR3 loop reads CASSQTGDSYNEQYF. In nucleotides, the CDR3 is TGTGCCAGCAGCCAGACAGGGGACTCCTACAATGAGCAGTACTTC.

This clonotype occurred many times. The rearrangement uses TRBV7-2 and TRBJ2-1; TRBD1 is a possible D gene (6 bases). Germline V gives CDR1 SGHTA, CDR2 FQGNSA. The V gene lost 4 bases and the J gene lost 4 bases, with 11 bases spanning the gap. The CDR3 extends over 14 amino acids. The CDR3 DNA follows: TGTGCCAGCAGCTCGGACAGTGGATACAATGAGCAGTTCTTC. Protein product: CASSSDSGYNEQFF.

This clonotype has only a few counts. CDR3 sequence reads: CASSQGGVGGADTQYF. The CDR3 bases are TGTGCCAGCAGCCAGGGGGGGGTCGGGGGAGCAGATACGCAGTATTTT. The chain uses TRBV3-1 and TRBJ2-3, with 7 bases fitting TRBD2. This CDR3 comprises 16 residues. J lost 4 bases, V lost 3 bases, and 10 bases had no gene match. Germline V gene lookup returns CDR1 LGHDT and CDR2 YNNKEL (reference sequence).

The gene calls are TRBV19 and TRBJ1-1; the D gene is possibly TRBD1 (6 bases). This CDR3 contains 14 residues. Trimming took off 8 bases at V and 1 base at J, with 14 bases between the two ends. CDR1 and CDR2 (germline): LNHDA, SQIVND (reference sequence). The CDR3 bases are TGTGCCAGTCTCAGGGGTGTGGGGAACACTGAAGCTTTCTTT. Its protein is CASLRGVGNTEAFF.

The rearrangement joins TRBV6-1 to TRBJ2-1, with a tentative D call TRBD2 (7 bases). Germline V gene data show CDR1 as MNHNS and CDR2 as SASEGT. CDR3 length: 15 amino acids. The V and J ends lost 1 base and 6 bases respectively, with 13 bases between them. The CDR3 loop is CASSEGVGGLNEQFF. The CDR3 nucleotides read TGTGCCAGCAGTGAAGGGGTGGGGGGGCTCAATGAGCAGTTCTTC.

The table lists this clonotype with a few counts. The chain combines TRBV5-5 with TRBJ2-1, with D possibly TRBD2 on 6 matching bases. Trimming shortened V by 6 bases and J by 0 bases, and 13 bases separated the two germline ends. Per the germline V gene, CDR1 is SGHKS and CDR2 is YYEKEE (reference sequence). The CDR3 has 15 residues. CDR3 residues: CASTPWGDSYNEQFF. The CDR3 nucleotides are TGTGCCAGCACCCCATGGGGGGACTCCTACAATGAGCAGTTCTTC.

V usage is TRBV25-1 and J usage is TRBJ2-3; D gene uncertain. CDR3 length equals 13 residues. V dropped 5 bases and J dropped 1 base, with 7 bases sitting between them. Germline CDR1 is MGHDK and CDR2 is SYGVNS. The CDR3 protein is CASSKDRTDTQYF. The CDR3 coding sequence is TGTGCCAGCAGTAAGGACCGCACAGATACGCAGTATTTT.

This clonotype was observed many times. One junction end does not reproduce the germline sequence, and a read error may be involved. The rearrangement links TRBV6-6 to TRBJ1-2, with D possibly being TRBD1 (6 bases). CDR1 and CDR2 from the germline V gene are MNHNY and SVGAGI (reference sequence). There are 13 residues in the CDR3. CDR3 loop: CAISLNREDGYTF. Written as DNA, the CDR3 is TGTGCCATCAGTCTAAACAGGGAGGATGGCTACACCTTC.

The chain combines TRBV7-2 with TRBJ1-5, with D unclear. Trimming cost V 1 base and J 5 bases, with 15 bases left between them. This CDR3 has 16 amino acids. Germline V lookup: CDR1 SGHTA, CDR2 FQGNSA. Here the CDR3 reads CASSLDLDLRDQPQHF. DNA for the CDR3: TGTGCCAGCAGCTTAGACTTGGACCTGAGGGATCAGCCCCAGCATTTT.